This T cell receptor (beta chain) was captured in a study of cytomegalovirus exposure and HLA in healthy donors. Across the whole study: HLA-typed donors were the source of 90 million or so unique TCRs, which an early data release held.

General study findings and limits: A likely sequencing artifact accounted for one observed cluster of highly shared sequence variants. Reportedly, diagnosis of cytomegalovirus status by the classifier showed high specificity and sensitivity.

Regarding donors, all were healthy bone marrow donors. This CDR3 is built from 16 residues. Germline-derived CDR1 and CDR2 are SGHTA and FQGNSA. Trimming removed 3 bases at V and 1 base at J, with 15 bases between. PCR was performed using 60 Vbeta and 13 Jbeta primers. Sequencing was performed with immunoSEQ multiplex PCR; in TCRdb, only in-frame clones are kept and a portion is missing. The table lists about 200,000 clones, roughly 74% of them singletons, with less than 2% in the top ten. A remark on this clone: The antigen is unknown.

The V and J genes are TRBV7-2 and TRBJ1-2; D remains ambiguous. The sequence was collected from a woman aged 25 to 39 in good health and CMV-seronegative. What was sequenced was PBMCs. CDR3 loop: CASSLESGSNNYGYTF. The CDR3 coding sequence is TGTGCCAGCAGCTTGGAGTCCGGCTCCAATAACTATGGCTACACCTTC.